This T cell receptor beta chain was found in a study of regulatory T cells in long-lasting Graves disease. General study results and limits: Newly diagnosed Graves' patients had higher TCR diversity than persistent ones.

This clonotype was detected ten times or more. The antigen is undetermined. Trimming left V 8 bases short and J 7 bases short, with 17 bases between. CDR3 length: 14 amino acids. Germline V lookup: CDR1 WSHSY, CDR2 SAAADI. The time point was: persistent/refractory GD, antithyroid drugs over 5 years with positive TRAb. Extracted PBMC RNA gave rise to the TCR library. Through Arm-PCR of CDR3 regions and iRepertoire HTBI primers, TCR beta libraries were built. TCRdb re-derived calls from the multiplex PCR reads in MiXCR, one entry per CDR3 protein. Of 650,000 to 850,000 distinct CDR3 sequences in the sample, 25% to 35% were seen once.

The rearrangement links TRBV10-2 to TRBJ2-2; TRBD2 is a possible D gene (5 bases). The receptor's source is a female donor with Graves disease. This sample comprised peripheral blood mononuclear cells (PBMCs), obtained when the disease was refractory, from a patient treated with antithyroid drugs. In nucleotides, the CDR3 is TGCGCCAGCCGGGCGGCGGGCGAGGGCGGGGAGCTGTTTTTT. Amino acids: CASRAAGEGGELFF.